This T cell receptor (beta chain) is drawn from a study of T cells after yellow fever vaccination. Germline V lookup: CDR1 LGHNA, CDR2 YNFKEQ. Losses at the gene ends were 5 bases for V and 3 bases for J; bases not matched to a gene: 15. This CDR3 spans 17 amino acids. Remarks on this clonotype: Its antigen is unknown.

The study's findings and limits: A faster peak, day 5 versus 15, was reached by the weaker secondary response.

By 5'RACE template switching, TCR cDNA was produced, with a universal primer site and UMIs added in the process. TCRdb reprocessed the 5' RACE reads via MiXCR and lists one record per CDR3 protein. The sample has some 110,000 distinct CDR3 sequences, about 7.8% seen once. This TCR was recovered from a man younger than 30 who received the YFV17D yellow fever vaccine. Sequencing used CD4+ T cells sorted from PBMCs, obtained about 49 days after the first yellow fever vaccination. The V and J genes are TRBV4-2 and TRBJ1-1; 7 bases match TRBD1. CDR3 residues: CASSGPDRPAGDTEAFF. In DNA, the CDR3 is TGTGCCAGCAGCGGACCGGACAGGCCCGCGGGGGACACTGAAGCTTTCTTT.